This is a list of T cell receptor beta chains from one sample in a study of blood T cell repertoires in COVID-19. Clones were sequenced by immunoSEQ multiplex PCR, and TCRdb holds only the in-frame ones, with some missing. The sample consists of 270,000 or so clones, 70% to 90% of them appearing once. Sample: PBMCs or T cells enriched from blood (not recorded which). The receptors were sampled from a woman between 45 and 60 years old who had been exposed to COVID-19. Both conserved end residues are part of each CDR3. A D gene is named only where the DNA matches it firmly. Size is omitted from some rows. Given values are once, few, many or a class for expanded clones.

clone size	V gene	D gene	J gene	CDR3 protein	CDR3 DNA
.	TRBV2	TRBD2	TRBJ2-1	CASNHPGGQDEQFF	TGTGCCAGCAATCATCCGGGGGGGCAGGATGAGCAGTTCTTC
.	TRBV9	TRBD2	TRBJ2-5	CASSAGGAEETQYF	TGTGCCAGCAGCGCCGGGGGGGCGGAGGAGACCCAGTACTTC
once	TRBV11-2	.	TRBJ2-3	CASSFRRKTLGGDTQYF	TGTGCCAGCAGCTTCAGACGGAAGACCCTCGGGGGAGATACGCAGTATTTT
.	TRBV6-5	.	TRBJ1-2	CASRGLLGYTF	TGTGCCAGCCGGGGACTCCTTGGCTACACCTTC
.	TRBV20-1	TRBD1	TRBJ2-1	CSARGTGGSFF	TGCAGTGCTAGGGGGACAGGGGGCAGTTTCTTC
.	TRBV9	.	TRBJ2-5	CASSVDGKETQYF	TGTGCCAGCAGCGTAGACGGGAAAGAGACCCAGTACTTC
.	TRBV5-4	.	TRBJ1-1	CASSLERNTEAFF	TGTGCCAGCAGCTTGGAGAGGAACACTGAAGCTTTCTTT
.	TRBV12-3/TRBV12-4	.	TRBJ1-1	CASSPGGMGGAFF	TGTGCCAGCAGTCCGGGGGGGATGGGTGGAGCTTTCTTT
once	TRBV5-5	TRBD1	TRBJ2-1	CASSLTGDSYNEQFF	TGTGCCAGCAGCTTGACAGGGGACTCCTACAATGAGCAGTTCTTC
.	TRBV27	TRBD1	TRBJ1-1	CASSSGQGLANTEAFF	TGTGCCAGCAGTTCGGGACAGGGATTGGCGAACACTGAAGCTTTCTTT
.	TRBV3-1/TRBV3-2	TRBD1	TRBJ2-5	CASSQEGTEETQYF	TGTGCCAGCAGCCAAGAGGGGACAGAAGAGACCCAGTACTTC
.	TRBV18	.	TRBJ1-4	CASSPVRGGEKLFF	TGTGCCAGCTCACCCGTTCGGGGTGGGGAAAAACTGTTTTTT
once	TRBV18	.	TRBJ2-3	CASSEDYTDTQYF	TGTGCCAGCTCAGAGGACTACACAGATACGCAGTATTTT
once	TRBV3-1/TRBV3-2	TRBD1	TRBJ2-1	CASSLAGTAFNEQFF	TGTGCCAGCAGCTTAGCCGGGACAGCTTTCAATGAGCAGTTCTTC
.	TRBV2	.	TRBJ1-5	CASTRGGGNQPQHF	TGTGCCAGCACCCGCGGAGGGGGCAATCAGCCCCAGCATTTT
.	TRBV5-1	TRBD1	TRBJ2-1	CASSLDGTGLWGEQFF	TGCGCCAGCAGCTTGGACGGGACAGGGTTATGGGGTGAGCAGTTCTTC
.	TRBV18	TRBD1	TRBJ2-3	CASSPGTGGVDTQYF	TGTGCCAGCTCACCCGGGACAGGGGGCGTGGATACGCAGTATTTT
.	TRBV7-2	.	TRBJ2-3	CASSLETSRGDTQYF	TGTGCCAGCAGCTTAGAGACTAGCAGGGGAGATACGCAGTATTTT
.	TRBV6-5	TRBD1	TRBJ2-7	CASISGQGASEQYF	TGTGCCAGCATATCAGGACAGGGGGCGTCCGAGCAGTACTTC
.	TRBV2	TRBD1	TRBJ1-2	CASKETGGYGYTF	TGTGCCAGCAAGGAGACAGGGGGGTATGGCTACACCTTC
.	TRBV28	.	TRBJ2-4	CASSEELEHIQYF	TGTGCCAGCAGTGAAGAGCTTGAGCACATTCAGTACTTC
.	TRBV5-1	TRBD2	TRBJ2-3	CASSLLAGADTQYF	TGCGCCAGCAGCTTGCTAGCGGGGGCGGATACGCAGTATTTT
.	TRBV7-8	TRBD2	TRBJ2-3	CASSFGLAGSDTQYF	TGTGCCAGCAGCTTCGGACTAGCGGGGTCAGATACGCAGTATTTT
.	TRBV7-2	.	TRBJ1-2	CASSADNYGYTF	TGTGCCAGCAGCGCGGATAACTATGGCTACACCTTC
.	TRBV5-1	TRBD1	TRBJ1-1	CASSSSGQGATEAFF	TGCGCCAGCAGCTCGAGTGGACAGGGGGCAACTGAAGCTTTCTTT
few	TRBV6-2/TRBV6-3	.	TRBJ1-4	CASSSSNEKLFF	TGTGCCAGCAGTTCCAGTAATGAAAAACTGTTTTTT
.	TRBV6-5	.	TRBJ2-5	CASSIQFTRTQYF	TGTGCCAGCAGTATACAATTTACCCGGACCCAGTACTTC
.	TRBV5-5	.	TRBJ1-1	CASSQGRGAPEAFF	TGTGCCAGCAGTCAAGGGCGGGGAGCGCCTGAAGCTTTCTTT
few	TRBV6-4	TRBD1	TRBJ1-6	CASSAQGATWSPLHF	TGTGCCAGCAGTGCACAGGGGGCGACGTGGTCACCCCTCCACTTT
.	TRBV5-1	TRBD2	TRBJ2-1	CASRTSGANEQFF	TGCGCCAGCAGGACTAGCGGGGCCAATGAGCAGTTCTTC
.	TRBV6-1	TRBD1	TRBJ1-5	CASSEIPDRVQPQHF	TGTGCCAGCAGTGAAATCCCGGACAGGGTCCAACCCCAGCATTTT
.	TRBV19	TRBD1	TRBJ1-2	CASSIRGQHTNYGYTF	TGTGCCAGTAGTATACGGGGACAGCACACCAACTATGGCTACACCTTC
.	TRBV21-1	.	TRBJ1-6	CASSKAPRRHKNSPLHF	TGTGCCAGCAGCAAAGCCCCTCGCCGACATAAAAATTCACCCCTCCACTTT
.	TRBV27	.	TRBJ1-1	CATGRNQDQRAFF	TGTGCCACCGGGAGGAACCAGGACCAGCGGGCTTTCTTT
.	TRBV29-1	.	TRBJ2-1	CSVGSPYNEQFF	TGCAGCGTTGGGAGCCCATACAATGAGCAGTTCTTC
.	TRBV9	.	TRBJ1-2	CASSREAFNYGYTF	TGTGCCAGCAGCCGGGAGGCGTTTAACTATGGCTACACCTTC
.	TRBV28	.	TRBJ2-4	CASSFLLQASDIQYF	TGTGCCAGCAGTTTCCTGCTCCAGGCTTCGGACATTCAGTACTTC
.	TRBV11-2	.	TRBJ1-1	CASSLIRGADEAFF	TGTGCCAGCAGCTTAATCCGGGGGGCGGATGAAGCTTTCTTT